The TCR beta chain described here comes from a study of T cell changes during pregnancy in multiple sclerosis (dated by TCRdb to 2018 to 2020). Regarding the study in general: The study examined how the T cell repertoire changed over the course of pregnancy in women with multiple sclerosis.

On this clone: Its cognate antigen has yet to be identified. One base away there is no much larger clone; base qualities are not given.

The CDR3 runs 14 residues from the cysteine to the phenylalanine. Only the CDR3 portion is preserved as DNA: 42 bases, with reading frame beginning at the first base. Trimming leaves V shorter by 3 bases and J shorter by 4 bases, with the junction holding 5 bases beyond the gene matches. In the germline V gene, CDR1 corresponds to MNHNS and CDR2 to SASEGT. Library creation used the immunoSEQ multiplex PCR assay. As stored in TCRdb, this immuneACCESS dataset retains in-frame rearrangements with V and J assigned. A fraction of the clones does not appear; measured against another copy, unresolved V genes explain less than half of the discrepancy, and the remainder lacks a known reason. The sample has approximately 90,000 clones on record, 91% of them singletons. The ten largest clonotypes hold approximately 2.4% of the sample.

The sequences come from peripheral blood, collected in the first trimester of pregnancy. The receptor was isolated from a female donor with multiple sclerosis, enrolled in a pregnancy study. The V and J genes are TRBV6-1 and TRBJ2-7; a stretch of 8 junction bases matches TRBD1. The nucleotide sequence reads as follows: TGTGCCAGCAGTGAGGGGCAGGGGGCTTACGAGCAGTACTTC. It translates to CASSEGQGAYEQYF.